These T cell receptor beta chains were read from a single sample in a study of blood T cells in healthy people across ages. Using its own MiXCR run on the 5' RACE reads, TCRdb lists one record per CDR3 protein. The sample shows around 1,600,000 distinct CDR3 sequences, about 42% of them seen only once. The sample consisted of blood. Receptors were obtained from a woman aged 18-29 years in good health. Each CDR3 is given with its conserved first and last residue. The D gene is left open where the match is weak. Rows give clone size only sometimes, using once, few, many, or a class for an expanded clone.

>TRBJ2-1|NA|14|TRBD2|TRBV12-3/TRBV12-4
TGTGCCAGCAGTTGGGGACTAGGAGGCGATGAGCAGTTCTTC
CASSWGLGGDEQFF
>TRBJ2-3|few|14|NA|TRBV12-3/TRBV12-4
TGTGCCAGCAGTCGGACTCTTGCCACAGATACGCAGTATTTT
CASSRTLATDTQYF
>TRBJ1-4|NA|14|TRBD1|TRBV7-9
TGTGCCAGCAGTTGGAGGGACAGTAATGAAAAACTGTTTTTT
CASSWRDSNEKLFF
>TRBJ2-1|few|18|TRBD2|TRBV12-3/TRBV12-4
TGTGCCAGCAGTTTAATAGCGGGAGGACCGAGCTCCTACAATGAGCAGTTCTTC
CASSLIAGGPSSYNEQFF
>TRBJ2-4|many|15|NA|TRBV29-1
TGCAGCGTTGCTCGCCCAAGGGGGGCCAAAAACATTCAGTACTTC
CSVARPRGAKNIQYF
>TRBJ1-2|few|13|NA|TRBV6-5
TGTGCCAGCAGTTTGGTGGGGGGCGATGGCTACACCTTC
CASSLVGGDGYTF
>TRBJ1-2|few|10|NA|TRBV25-1
TGTGCCAAGACCCGGGCTGGCTACACCTTC
CAKTRAGYTF
>TRBJ1-1|NA|13|NA|TRBV20-1
TGCAGTGCTAGAAGGCACCATAGGGTGACGACTTTCTTT
CSARRHHRVTTFF
>TRBJ1-5|NA|13|NA|TRBV20-1
TGCAGTGCTAGTGGAGGGATAAGTCAGCCCCAGCATTTT
CSASGGISQPQHF
>TRBJ2-5|NA|15|TRBD2|TRBV9
TGTGCCAGCAGCGTAACGGCGGGGGGGGCAGAGACCCAGTACTTC
CASSVTAGGAETQYF
>TRBJ1-2|many|16|NA|TRBV4-1
TGCGCCAGCAGCCAAGAACCGCCAGGGTTCGGCTATGGCTACACCTTC
CASSQEPPGFGYGYTF
>TRBJ2-2|NA|13|NA|TRBV29-1
TGCAGCGTTGGACTATTGAACACCGGGGAGCTGTTTTTT
CSVGLLNTGELFF
>TRBJ2-2|NA|15|NA|TRBV6-1
TGTGCCAGCAGTGAAGGGGGCAGGCTCACCGGGGAGCTGTTTTTT
CASSEGGRLTGELFF
>TRBJ2-2|NA|15|NA|TRBV7-2
TGTGCCAGCACCTCTGGGGGCCCGAACACCGGGGAGCTGTTTTTT
CASTSGGPNTGELFF
>TRBJ2-5|NA|12|NA|TRBV12-3/TRBV12-4
TGTGCCAGCAGTGTCATCACGGATGAGCAGTACTTC
CASSVITDEQYF
>TRBJ2-7|NA|17|TRBD2|TRBV25-1
TGTGCCAGCAGCACCGGGACTAGCGGGGATACAACCTACGAGCAGTACTTC
CASSTGTSGDTTYEQYF
>TRBJ2-1|NA|13|TRBD1|TRBV2
TGTGCCAGCATGGACAGGGGGCGAGAGACCCAGTTCTTC
CASMDRGRETQFF
>TRBJ2-7|once|15|NA|TRBV7-2
TGTGCCAGCAGCTTCAGGGACGGAACTCTCTACGAGCAGTACTTC
CASSFRDGTLYEQYF
>TRBJ2-7|NA|13|TRBD1|TRBV12-3/TRBV12-4
TGTGCCAGCAGGTCGGGACAGGGGAACGAGCAGTACTTC
CASRSGQGNEQYF
>TRBJ2-3|NA|15|TRBD2|TRBV29-1
TGCAGCGTTGTCGGACTAGCGGGGGACACAGATACGCAGTATTTT
CSVVGLAGDTDTQYF
>TRBJ2-5|NA|11|NA|TRBV18
TGTGCCAGCTCACCCATCAATGAGCAGTACTTC
CASSPINEQYF
>TRBJ1-4|NA|15|NA|TRBV28
TGTGCCAGCAGCGGCTCCGGGACAAATAATGAAAAACTGTTTTTT
CASSGSGTNNEKLFF
>TRBJ2-3|NA|14|TRBD2|TRBV12-3/TRBV12-4
TGTGCCATCGGGACTATATCTAGCACAGATACGCAGTATTTT
CAIGTISSTDTQYF
>TRBJ1-2|NA|13|NA|TRBV6-5
TGTGCCAGCACCCCGGGACATCAGGTTGGCTACACCTTC
CASTPGHQVGYTF
>TRBJ2-7|NA|14|TRBD1|TRBV20-1
TGCAGTGCAGACCACAGGGGCAGCTCCTACGAGCAGTACTTC
CSADHRGSSYEQYF
>TRBJ2-1|NA|15|NA|TRBV20-1
TGCAGTGCTACACTACTAGCTAGGTCCTACAATGAGCAGTTCTTC
CSATLLARSYNEQFF
>TRBJ2-1|NA|15|TRBD2|TRBV28
TGTGCCAGCATAGACCTAGCGGGAGTTGGGAATGAGCAGTTCTTC
CASIDLAGVGNEQFF
>TRBJ2-1|few|13|NA|TRBV29-1
TGCAGCGTTGCACAGATTAAGTGCAATGAGCAGTTCTTC
CSVAQIKCNEQFF
>TRBJ2-1|few|14|TRBD2|TRBV9
TGTGCCAGCAGCGAGAATCTAGCGGGCAATGAGCAGTTCTTC
CASSENLAGNEQFF
>TRBJ1-3|NA|11|NA|TRBV10-3
TGTGCAATCAGTACAGGAAACACCATATATTTT
CAISTGNTIYF
>TRBJ2-5|NA|14|NA|TRBV7-2
TGTGCCAGCAGCTTAAGGTACTCGGTGAAGACCCAGTACTTC
CASSLRYSVKTQYF
>TRBJ1-3|few|18|NA|TRBV28
TGTGCCAGCAGACCGACCCTCGTTACAGGCCGCTCTGGAAACACCATATATTTT
CASRPTLVTGRSGNTIYF
>TRBJ2-3|once|16|NA|TRBV7-2
TGTGCCAGCAGCTTACCGGACGACGGTGGGACAGATACGCAGTATTTT
CASSLPDDGGTDTQYF
>TRBJ2-7|NA|15|NA|TRBV6-1
TGTGCCAGCAGTGAAGGTCGGGACCGAACCTACGAGCAGTACTTC
CASSEGRDRTYEQYF
>TRBJ1-2|NA|14|TRBD1|TRBV20-1
TGCAGTGCTAGAGATCGATGGGACAGACATGGCTACACCTTC
CSARDRWDRHGYTF
>TRBJ2-2|NA|19|NA|TRBV4-3
TGCGCCAGCAGCCAAGTGTTGGTCCGGGGGATTGGGGGCACCGGGGAGCTGTTTTTT
CASSQVLVRGIGGTGELFF
>TRBJ1-2|few|11|NA|TRBV10-3
TGTGCCATCAGTGAGGGATCGGGCTACACCTTC
CAISEGSGYTF
>TRBJ1-5|few|17|NA|TRBV2
TGTGCCAGCAGTGGAGGCACCGGGACCCCAGGGTATCAGCCCCAGCATTTT
CASSGGTGTPGYQPQHF
>TRBJ1-2|NA|14|TRBD1|TRBV6-6
TGTGCCAGCAGAGAGACAGGGGGCAACTATGGCTACACCTTC
CASRETGGNYGYTF
>TRBJ2-7|NA|13|TRBD1|TRBV7-2
TGTGCCAGCAGCTCCGGACAGGGGGGACGGCAGTACTTC
CASSSGQGGRQYF
>TRBJ1-2|NA|15|TRBD1|TRBV7-9
TGTGCCAGCAGCGGAGCCGGGACAGCTAACTATGGCTACACCTTC
CASSGAGTANYGYTF
>TRBJ2-1|few|18|TRBD2|TRBV20-1
TGCAGTGCTAGGGCGGGGGGGGAGCCGGGACTAGTCGCCAATGAGCAGTTCTTC
CSARAGGEPGLVANEQFF
>TRBJ2-7|NA|14|TRBD2|TRBV7-2
TGTGCCAGCAGCGAGGCTAGCGGGCCCTACGAGCAGTACTTC
CASSEASGPYEQYF
>TRBJ1-1|NA|15|TRBD1|TRBV30
TGTGCCTGGAGTCCCTGGGACAGGGGCTCGGTGGGGGCTTTCTTT
CAWSPWDRGSVGAFF
>TRBJ2-3|NA|12|NA|TRBV5-1
TGCGCCAGCTACGGGGGCACAGATACGCAGTATTTT
CASYGGTDTQYF
>TRBJ1-2|once|14|TRBD1|TRBV30
TGTGCCTGGAGGGCCCGACAGGGGAACTATGGCTACACCTTC
CAWRARQGNYGYTF
>TRBJ1-2|few|13|NA|TRBV27
TGTGCCAGCAGTTTGACGAGGGCGTTTGGCTACACCTTC
CASSLTRAFGYTF
>TRBJ2-1|NA|17|TRBD2|TRBV25-1
TGTGCCAGCAGTACAGCCGGGACTAGCGGGGAGAACAATGAGCAGTTCTTC
CASSTAGTSGENNEQFF
>TRBJ2-3|NA|14|NA|TRBV4-3
TGCGCCAGCAGCCAAATTGGGAGCACAGATACGCAGTATTTT
CASSQIGSTDTQYF
>TRBJ2-7|NA|16|NA|TRBV15
TGTGCCACCAGCAGAGCCCGGAGCCTAACCTACAATGAGCAGTACTTC
CATSRARSLTYNEQYF
>TRBJ1-2|few|14|NA|TRBV18
TGTGCCAGCTCCTATGACACTACTAACTATGGCTACACCTTC
CASSYDTTNYGYTF
>TRBJ1-1|few|16|TRBD1|TRBV7-9
TGTGCCAGCAGCCCTACGGGACAGTCCAAGCTGAGGCAGGCTTTCTTT
CASSPTGQSKLRQAFF
>TRBJ1-1|NA|18|NA|TRBV7-7
TGTGCTAGCTTAGCGCAGTTGACAACGCGTGGGGGGCCCACTGAAGCTTTCTTT
CASLAQLTTRGGPTEAFF
>TRBJ2-3|few|15|NA|TRBV5-1
TGCGCCAGCAGCCCGGAGGGAAGCTACACAGATACGCAGTATTTT
CASSPEGSYTDTQYF
>TRBJ2-5|NA|12|TRBD2|TRBV12-3/TRBV12-4
TGTGCCAGCAGTCCTGGACTTAGCGGGCAGTACTTC
CASSPGLSGQYF